A selection of T cell receptor beta chains follows, all from one sample in a study of cytomegalovirus exposure and HLA in healthy donors. Sequencing used immunoSEQ multiplex PCR; TCRdb keeps in-frame clones, though not all of them. The data hold 75,000 to 100,000 clones, with around 77% observed a single time. Source material: PBMCs. The receptors come from a man in his forties or fifties in good health and CMV-seronegative. Both conserved end residues are part of each CDR3. D genes are given only for firm matches. Clone size is stated in some rows and not others, as once, few, many or a class when expanded.

J gene: TRBJ2-7
clone size: NA
V gene: TRBV7-9
D gene: TRBD1
CDR3 DNA: TGTGCCAGCAGCTTATCACCGGGACAGGGGGGCGAGCAGTACTTC
CDR3 protein: CASSLSPGQGGEQYF

J gene: TRBJ1-1
clone size: NA
V gene: TRBV29-1
D gene: NA
CDR3 DNA: TGCAGCGTTGAAGGAGGGAGGGATGCCACTGAAGCTTTCTTT
CDR3 protein: CSVEGGRDATEAFF

J gene: TRBJ2-7
clone size: NA
V gene: TRBV5-1
D gene: NA
CDR3 DNA: TGCGCCAGCAGCGTCTACCGGGACAAATCCTACGAGCAGTACTTC
CDR3 protein: CASSVYRDKSYEQYF

J gene: TRBJ2-7
clone size: once
V gene: TRBV5-6
D gene: NA
CDR3 DNA: TGTGCCAGCAGCTCTGACATCCGATCCGAGCAGTACTTC
CDR3 protein: CASSSDIRSEQYF

J gene: TRBJ2-3
clone size: NA
V gene: TRBV28
D gene: TRBD2
CDR3 DNA: TGTGCCAGCAGGGTTAGCGGGAGCACAGATACGCAGTATTTT
CDR3 protein: CASRVSGSTDTQYF

J gene: TRBJ1-4
clone size: NA
V gene: TRBV16
D gene: NA
CDR3 DNA: TGTGCCAGCAGCCAAGTCCAGGGGACTAATGAAAAACTGTTTTTT
CDR3 protein: CASSQVQGTNEKLFF

J gene: TRBJ2-1
clone size: few
V gene: TRBV7-8
D gene: TRBD2
CDR3 DNA: TGTGCCAGCAGCAAAGGGACTAGCGGGAGATTCAATGAGCAGTTCTTC
CDR3 protein: CASSKGTSGRFNEQFF

J gene: TRBJ1-4
clone size: NA
V gene: TRBV6-1
D gene: TRBD1
CDR3 DNA: TGTGCCAGCAGTGCACAGGGGGCGGGTAATGAAAAACTGTTTTTT
CDR3 protein: CASSAQGAGNEKLFF

J gene: TRBJ2-5
clone size: NA
V gene: TRBV6-5
D gene: TRBD1
CDR3 DNA: TGTGCCAGCAGTTACTCCCACTGGACAGGGATGGACTTC
CDR3 protein: CASSYSHWTGMDF

J gene: TRBJ1-5
clone size: NA
V gene: TRBV9
D gene: NA
CDR3 DNA: TGTGCCAGCAGCCTGGGGGCGGCAAATAGCAATCAGCCCCAGCATTTT
CDR3 protein: CASSLGAANSNQPQHF

J gene: TRBJ2-7
clone size: NA
V gene: TRBV2
D gene: TRBD2
CDR3 DNA: TGTGCCAGCAGTGAAGCTAGCGGGAGGGCCGGTCGAGACGAGCAGTACTTC
CDR3 protein: CASSEASGRAGRDEQYF

J gene: TRBJ1-1
clone size: NA
V gene: TRBV15
D gene: NA
CDR3 DNA: TGTGCCACCAGCAGGCAAGAGGGGGATGGTGAAGCTTTCTTT
CDR3 protein: CATSRQEGDGEAFF

J gene: TRBJ2-7
clone size: once
V gene: TRBV28
D gene: TRBD1
CDR3 DNA: TGTGCTTCCGGGACAGGGTCCTACGAGCAGTACTTC
CDR3 protein: CASGTGSYEQYF

J gene: TRBJ1-1
clone size: few
V gene: TRBV18
D gene: NA
CDR3 DNA: TGTGCCAGCTCCCGGGAACAGGGCACTGAAGCTTTCTTT
CDR3 protein: CASSREQGTEAFF

J gene: TRBJ1-2
clone size: few
V gene: TRBV19
D gene: TRBD1
CDR3 DNA: TGTGCCAGTAGTACTCCGGGACAGGGGTACGATGGCTACACCTTC
CDR3 protein: CASSTPGQGYDGYTF

J gene: TRBJ2-7
clone size: NA
V gene: TRBV2
D gene: TRBD2
CDR3 DNA: TGTGCCAGCAGGCGACCGGGACTAGCCTCCGGCGAGCAGTACTTC
CDR3 protein: CASRRPGLASGEQYF

J gene: TRBJ1-2
clone size: few
V gene: TRBV14
D gene: NA
CDR3 DNA: TGTGCCAGCAGCCAAGATCTACTTCCCCTCGATGGCTACACCTTC
CDR3 protein: CASSQDLLPLDGYTF

J gene: TRBJ1-2
clone size: NA
V gene: TRBV27
D gene: TRBD1
CDR3 DNA: TGTGCCAGCAGCACAGGGGGCCTTCCCTATGGCTACACCTTC
CDR3 protein: CASSTGGLPYGYTF

J gene: TRBJ2-7
clone size: NA
V gene: TRBV5-1
D gene: NA
CDR3 DNA: TGCGCCAGCAGCTTGGGGCCGACAGGAAATAGCGACGAGCAGTACTTC
CDR3 protein: CASSLGPTGNSDEQYF

J gene: TRBJ1-4
clone size: NA
V gene: TRBV11-2
D gene: NA
CDR3 DNA: TGTGCCAGCAGCGGCCATGAAAAACTGTTTTTT
CDR3 protein: CASSGHEKLFF

J gene: TRBJ2-3
clone size: NA
V gene: TRBV5-5
D gene: NA
CDR3 DNA: TGTGCCAGCAGCGGGCCAGGGGGGAGCACAGATACGCAGTATTTT
CDR3 protein: CASSGPGGSTDTQYF

J gene: TRBJ2-1
clone size: NA
V gene: TRBV11-2
D gene: TRBD2
CDR3 DNA: TGTGCCAGCAGCTTAGATCGAGCGGGGCCCTACAATGAGCAGTTCTTC
CDR3 protein: CASSLDRAGPYNEQFF

J gene: TRBJ2-3
clone size: NA
V gene: TRBV7-2
D gene: TRBD2
CDR3 DNA: TGTGCCAGCGGGAGGGGACTAGCGGGAGCGGGTACGCAGTATTTT
CDR3 protein: CASGRGLAGAGTQYF

J gene: TRBJ1-6
clone size: NA
V gene: TRBV13
D gene: NA
CDR3 DNA: TGTGCCAGCAGCTTAGGGGGTCAGAGGGCTTCACCCCTCCACTTT
CDR3 protein: CASSLGGQRASPLHF

J gene: TRBJ2-6
clone size: few
V gene: TRBV9
D gene: NA
CDR3 DNA: TGTGCCAGCAGCCAGGGGAACACTGGGGCCAACGTCCTGACTTTC
CDR3 protein: CASSQGNTGANVLTF

J gene: TRBJ2-7
clone size: NA
V gene: TRBV5-1
D gene: TRBD1
CDR3 DNA: TGCGCCAGCAGCGTTGTCGGACAGGGGGCTGATGAGCAGTACTTC
CDR3 protein: CASSVVGQGADEQYF

J gene: TRBJ1-6
clone size: once
V gene: TRBV4-1
D gene: NA
CDR3 DNA: TGCGCCAGCAGCCAAGATTCTGCGGCACGGTATTCACCCCTCCACTTT
CDR3 protein: CASSQDSAARYSPLHF

J gene: TRBJ2-3
clone size: NA
V gene: TRBV2
D gene: NA
CDR3 DNA: TGTGCCAGCAGTGAAGGGGGGCTACTAGATACGCAGTATTTT
CDR3 protein: CASSEGGLLDTQYF

J gene: TRBJ1-3
clone size: NA
V gene: TRBV28
D gene: TRBD1
CDR3 DNA: TGTGCCAGCAGTGGACAGGACAGGGGGTACACCATATATTTT
CDR3 protein: CASSGQDRGYTIYF

J gene: TRBJ1-6
clone size: NA
V gene: TRBV5-1
D gene: NA
CDR3 DNA: TGCGCCAGCAGCTTGGAGGGAGCCAGTAATTCACCCCTCCACTTT
CDR3 protein: CASSLEGASNSPLHF

J gene: TRBJ2-7
clone size: NA
V gene: TRBV10-3
D gene: TRBD1
CDR3 DNA: TGTGCCATCAGTGATCCGGGACAGGGCCTCCACGAGCAGTACTTC
CDR3 protein: CAISDPGQGLHEQYF

J gene: TRBJ2-3
clone size: NA
V gene: TRBV5-6
D gene: TRBD2
CDR3 DNA: TGTGCCAGCAGCCAGGCCACTAGCGGCCTCTCTTCGGCAGATACGCAGTATTTT
CDR3 protein: CASSQATSGLSSADTQYF

J gene: TRBJ2-1
clone size: NA
V gene: TRBV9
D gene: NA
CDR3 DNA: TGTGCCAGCAGCGTAGAACAGCTCTCCTACAATGAGCAGTTCTTC
CDR3 protein: CASSVEQLSYNEQFF

J gene: TRBJ2-3
clone size: few
V gene: TRBV6-6
D gene: TRBD2
CDR3 DNA: TGTGCCAGCAGTCAGACTAGCGGGGGAACAGATACGCAGTATTTT
CDR3 protein: CASSQTSGGTDTQYF

J gene: TRBJ1-1
clone size: NA
V gene: TRBV7-3
D gene: NA
CDR3 DNA: TGTGCCAGCAGCCGGAGGATGAACACTGAAGCTTTCTTT
CDR3 protein: CASSRRMNTEAFF

J gene: TRBJ1-4
clone size: once
V gene: TRBV5-1
D gene: TRBD1
CDR3 DNA: TGCGCCAGCAGAACAGGGGGCGTAAATGAAAAACTGTTTTTT
CDR3 protein: CASRTGGVNEKLFF

J gene: TRBJ1-1
clone size: NA
V gene: TRBV5-4
D gene: NA
CDR3 DNA: TGTGCCAGCAGCTTGGGGCAGGGGTCCATGAACACTGAAGCTTTCTTT
CDR3 protein: CASSLGQGSMNTEAFF

J gene: TRBJ1-1
clone size: few
V gene: TRBV6-6
D gene: TRBD1
CDR3 DNA: TGTGCCAGCAGCCGGGACAGCGTGAACACTGAAGCTTTCTTT
CDR3 protein: CASSRDSVNTEAFF

J gene: TRBJ2-7
clone size: NA
V gene: TRBV7-8
D gene: NA
CDR3 DNA: TGTGCCAGCAGCTTAATTGGTGTCTACGAGCAGTACTTC
CDR3 protein: CASSLIGVYEQYF

J gene: TRBJ2-7
clone size: NA
V gene: TRBV2
D gene: NA
CDR3 DNA: TGTGCCAGCAAGGGGGCCGGGACTAGGGCCTACGAGCAGTACTTC
CDR3 protein: CASKGAGTRAYEQYF

J gene: TRBJ2-1
clone size: once
V gene: TRBV19
D gene: TRBD1
CDR3 DNA: TGTGCCAGTAGTAAACGGACAGGGCTGACCTACAATGAGCAGTTCTTC
CDR3 protein: CASSKRTGLTYNEQFF

J gene: TRBJ2-5
clone size: NA
V gene: TRBV7-9
D gene: TRBD1
CDR3 DNA: TGTGCCAGCAGCGCCGATGGACAGGGGTCAGAGACCCAGTACTTC
CDR3 protein: CASSADGQGSETQYF

J gene: TRBJ1-3
clone size: NA
V gene: TRBV2
D gene: TRBD1
CDR3 DNA: TGTGCCTCGGGACAGTCTGGAAACACCATATATTTT
CDR3 protein: CASGQSGNTIYF

J gene: TRBJ1-1
clone size: NA
V gene: TRBV10-3
D gene: TRBD1
CDR3 DNA: TGTGCCATCAGTGAGTCCGTCGACAGGGCCGTCACTGAAGCTTTCTTT
CDR3 protein: CAISESVDRAVTEAFF

J gene: TRBJ1-5
clone size: NA
V gene: TRBV6-5
D gene: NA
CDR3 DNA: TGTGCCAGCAGTTACTCGATATCAGGGGCCCAGCCCCAGCATTTT
CDR3 protein: CASSYSISGAQPQHF

J gene: TRBJ2-5
clone size: NA
V gene: TRBV19
D gene: TRBD2
CDR3 DNA: TGTGCCAGTAGTAATTCCCGGGGGACTAGCGGGAGGGAGACCCAGTACTTC
CDR3 protein: CASSNSRGTSGRETQYF

J gene: TRBJ2-7
clone size: NA
V gene: TRBV9
D gene: TRBD1
CDR3 DNA: TGTGCCAGCAGCGTAGCTTGGGACAGGGAATACGAGCAGTACTTC
CDR3 protein: CASSVAWDREYEQYF

J gene: TRBJ1-2
clone size: NA
V gene: TRBV6-1
D gene: TRBD1
CDR3 DNA: TGTGCCAGCAGTGAATTAGTCGACAGGGGAGTCAATGGCTACACCTTC
CDR3 protein: CASSELVDRGVNGYTF

J gene: TRBJ2-7
clone size: NA
V gene: TRBV9
D gene: TRBD1
CDR3 DNA: TGTGCCAGCAGCCCCCGGGACAGGCTTTTGGGCGAGCAGTACTTC
CDR3 protein: CASSPRDRLLGEQYF

J gene: TRBJ2-5
clone size: NA
V gene: TRBV7-9
D gene: NA
CDR3 DNA: TGTGCCAGCAGCTCCACAGTGTACCAAGAGACCCAGTACTTC
CDR3 protein: CASSSTVYQETQYF

J gene: TRBJ1-1
clone size: NA
V gene: TRBV6-1
D gene: TRBD1
CDR3 DNA: TGTGCCAGCATAGGACAGGTGAACACTGAAGCTTTCTTT
CDR3 protein: CASIGQVNTEAFF

J gene: TRBJ1-1
clone size: NA
V gene: TRBV7-9
D gene: NA
CDR3 DNA: TGTGCCAGCAGCTTAGACGCAGGGATGAACACTGAAGCTTTCTTT
CDR3 protein: CASSLDAGMNTEAFF

J gene: TRBJ2-7
clone size: NA
V gene: TRBV5-1
D gene: NA
CDR3 DNA: TGCGCCAGCAGCTTGGGCAGGGAAAGGGGCGAGCAGTACTTC
CDR3 protein: CASSLGRERGEQYF

J gene: TRBJ2-3
clone size: NA
V gene: TRBV30
D gene: TRBD2
CDR3 DNA: TGTGCCTGGGCCCTAGCGGGGGGTAGCACAGATACGCAGTATTTT
CDR3 protein: CAWALAGGSTDTQYF

J gene: TRBJ1-1
clone size: NA
V gene: TRBV6-6
D gene: NA
CDR3 DNA: TGTGCCAGCAGAACGGTAGTTTTGAACACTGAAGCTTTCTTT
CDR3 protein: CASRTVVLNTEAFF

J gene: TRBJ1-2
clone size: NA
V gene: TRBV28
D gene: NA
CDR3 DNA: TGTGCCAGCAGTTTATTCCAGGGAAGCTATGGCTACACCTTC
CDR3 protein: CASSLFQGSYGYTF

J gene: TRBJ1-4
clone size: NA
V gene: TRBV28
D gene: TRBD1
CDR3 DNA: TGTGCCAGCAGTGTCCATTCGACAGGGGTAGGAGAAAAACTGTTTTTT
CDR3 protein: CASSVHSTGVGEKLFF

J gene: TRBJ2-3
clone size: NA
V gene: TRBV5-1
D gene: TRBD2
CDR3 DNA: TGCGCCAGCAGCTGGGGCGGAGGAGGTGCGGGGGGCGCAGATACGCAGTATTTT
CDR3 protein: CASSWGGGGAGGADTQYF

J gene: TRBJ2-3
clone size: NA
V gene: TRBV18
D gene: TRBD1
CDR3 DNA: TGTGCCAGCTCCGACGCTGACAGGGACGGGACAGATACGCAGTATTTT
CDR3 protein: CASSDADRDGTDTQYF

J gene: TRBJ1-1
clone size: NA
V gene: TRBV7-8
D gene: NA
CDR3 DNA: TGTGCCAGCAGCTTGACCGACATGAACACTGAAGCTTTCTTT
CDR3 protein: CASSLTDMNTEAFF